The 19 T cell receptor beta chains below come from one sample, sequenced in a study of T cells in tuberculosis. Sequencing was performed with immunoSEQ multiplex PCR; in TCRdb, only in-frame clones are kept and a portion is missing. The table records tens of thousands of clones, approximately 95% of them present only once. Sequenced input: PBMCs. All receptors derive from a donor aged 10-29 years with latent tuberculosis or without tuberculosis infection.

The chain combines TRBV28 with TRBJ1-1; TRBD1 is a possible D gene (5 bases). The germline gives CDR1 MDHEN, CDR2 SYDVKM. The CDR3 sequence is 14 residues long. V was shortened by 3 bases and J by 4 bases, with 12 bases between the two germline ends. CDR3 in amino acids: CASSFRGGATEAFF. CDR3 nucleotide sequence: TGTGCCAGCAGTTTTCGGGGAGGGGCCACTGAAGCTTTCTTT. Complete variable domain (other parts from reference TRBV28 and TRBJ1-1): DVKVTQSSRYLVKRTGEKVFLECVQDMDHENMFWYRQDPGLGLRLIYFSYDVKMKEKGDIPEGYSVSREKKERFSLILESASTNQTSMYLCASSFRGGATEAFFGQGTRLTVV.

This chain connects TRBV10-2 to TRBJ2-7; perhaps TRBD2 as D (6 bases). Germline V gives CDR1 WSHSY, CDR2 SAAADI. V was trimmed by 3 bases and J by 2 bases, leaving 17 bases between them. This CDR3 is 16 amino acids long. Here the CDR3 DNA reads TGCGCCAGCAGTGACAAGGTCTGGGGGGTCACCTACGAGCAGTACTTC. This gives the protein CASSDKVWGVTYEQYF.

J is TRBJ1-2 and V is TRBV28, with 8 positions matching TRBD1. This CDR3 has 14 amino acids. J lost 6 bases, V lost 5 bases, and 8 bases had no gene match. The germline V gene encodes CDR1 MDHEN and CDR2 SYDVKM. CDR3 nucleotides: TGTGCCAGCAGTACCTCAGGGGGCGGAGATGGCTACACCTTC. As protein: CASSTSGGGDGYTF.

This chain joins TRBV6-5 and TRBJ2-7, with D tentatively TRBD1 (6 bases). The CDR3 consists of 16 residues. The germline V gene encodes CDR1 MNHEY and CDR2 SVGAGI. Trimming removed 2 bases at V and 2 bases at J, with 16 bases between. CDR3 in amino acids: CASSYIGPDSTYEQYF. CDR3 coding DNA: TGTGCCAGCAGTTACATCGGTCCGGACAGTACCTACGAGCAGTACTTC.

The rearrangement links TRBV6-5 to TRBJ2-7; TRBD1 matches at 10 bases. Germline CDR1 and CDR2: MNHEY and SVGAGI. The CDR3 consists of 15 residues. J gave up 5 bases and V 5 bases, and 9 bases lay outside the gene matches. CDR3: CASSTWDRGAHEQYF. The CDR3 DNA follows: TGTGCCAGCAGTACATGGGACAGGGGTGCCCACGAGCAGTACTTC.

The chain employs TRBV11-2 and TRBJ2-3; 10 bases fit TRBD1. There are 14 residues in the CDR3. Germline CDR1 is SGHAT and CDR2 is FQNNGV. With 5 bases clipped from V and 4 bases from J, the junction kept 3 bases outside the gene matches. The CDR3: CASSAGQGADTQYF. Here the CDR3 DNA reads TGTGCCAGCAGCGCCGGACAGGGGGCAGATACGCAGTATTTT. Full variable domain (remainder filled in from reference TRBV11-2 and TRBJ2-3): EAGVAQSPRYKIIEKRQSVAFWCNPISGHATLYWYQQILGQGPKLLIQFQNNGVVDDSQLPKDRFSAERLKGVDSTLKIQPAKLEDSAVYLCASSAGQGADTQYFGPGTRLTVL.

The chain joins TRBV28 to TRBJ1-1; D is uncertain. The germline CDR1 and CDR2 sequences are MDHEN and SYDVKM. CDR3 length equals 16 residues. V lost 7 bases to trimming and J lost 1 base, with 19 bases between them. CDR3 region: CASTRRVAIGNTEAFF. Written as DNA, the CDR3 is TGTGCCAGCACCCGGCGGGTTGCAATCGGGAACACTGAAGCTTTCTTT. The full variable domain, rest sourced from reference TRBV28 and TRBJ1-1, is DVKVTQSSRYLVKRTGEKVFLECVQDMDHENMFWYRQDPGLGLRLIYFSYDVKMKEKGDIPEGYSVSREKKERFSLILESASTNQTSMYLCASTRRVAIGNTEAFFGQGTRLTVV.

This chain joins TRBV9 and TRBJ2-7; 7 bases are shared with TRBD1. This CDR3 is built from 16 residues. V shed 4 bases, J shed 3 bases, and the junction held 13 bases outside the gene matches. CDR1 and CDR2 from the germline V gene are SGDLS and YYNGEE. The CDR3: CASSLEVGTVNYEQYF. CDR3 sequence (DNA): TGTGCCAGCAGCTTAGAGGTCGGGACAGTAAACTACGAGCAGTACTTC. Full variable domain (remainder filled in from reference TRBV9 and TRBJ2-7): DSGVTQTPKHLITATGQRVTLRCSPRSGDLSVYWYQQSLDQGLQFLIQYYNGEERAKGNILERFSAQQFPDLHSELNLSSLELGDSALYFCASSLEVGTVNYEQYFGPGTRLTVT.

The chain has TRBV7-2 and TRBJ2-5, with D unclear. The germline V and J ends were trimmed by 0 bases and 0 bases, with 11 bases remaining between them. Germline V gene data show CDR1 as SGHTA and CDR2 as FQGNSA. The length of the CDR3 is 16 residues. The CDR3 DNA reads TGTGCCAGCAGCTTAGCGGTTGGCCCGTACCAAGAGACCCAGTACTTC. Translated, it gives CASSLAVGPYQETQYF.

This clone appeared once. This chain links TRBV5-6 with TRBJ1-2, with D maybe TRBD1 (6 bases). Trimming stripped 4 bases from V and 7 bases from J, with 17 bases between. CDR3 size: 14 residues. The germline V gene encodes CDR1 SGHDT and CDR2 YYEEEE. The CDR3 nucleotides read TGTGCCAGCAGCATACGGGGGGGCACCTCTGGCTACACCTTC. This translates into CASSIRGGTSGYTF.

V usage is TRBV30 and J usage is TRBJ1-6, with D possibly being TRBD1 (6 bases). CDR3 length: 14 residues. The V end lost 7 bases, the J end lost 5 bases, and 15 bases lay between the germline ends. The germline CDR1 and CDR2 sequences are GTSNPN and SVGIG (reference sequence). CDR3 region: CAYQAGGHNSPLHF. CDR3 nucleotides: TGTGCCTACCAGGCGGGGGGCCATAATTCACCCCTCCACTTT.

The CDR3 DNA follows: TGTGCCAGCAGTTACGAGGGGGAGCTTTTGACTGAAGCTTTCTTT. As protein: CASSYEGELLTEAFF. The chain couples TRBV6-5 to TRBJ1-1; D possibly corresponds to TRBD1 (6 bases). The germline V and J ends were trimmed by 2 bases and 5 bases, with 15 bases remaining between them. This CDR3 region has 15 residues. Germline CDR1 and CDR2: MNHEY and SVGAGI.

J is TRBJ2-5 and V is TRBV28; 9 bases are a match to TRBD2. This CDR3 is 18 amino acids long. Germline values: CDR1 MDHEN, CDR2 SYDVKM. J lost 2 bases, V lost 6 bases, and 16 bases had no gene match. Here the CDR3 DNA reads TGTGCCAGCAGCCGGAGCGGGGGGCTGGGAAGTATACAAGAGACCCAGTACTTC. It yields the protein CASSRSGGLGSIQETQYF.

The genes are TRBV5-1 and TRBJ2-7; 9 bases are shared with TRBD1. V was clipped by 0 bases and J by 4 bases; unmatched bases: 5. The CDR3 is 15 residues long. Germline V gives CDR1 SGHRS, CDR2 YFSETQ. The CDR3 is CASSLGGTGKYEQYF. The CDR3 DNA reads as TGCGCCAGCAGCTTGGGGGGGACAGGGAAGTACGAGCAGTACTTC. Filled out from reference TRBV5-1 and TRBJ2-7, the complete variable domain reads KAGVTQTPRYLIKTRGQQVTLSCSPISGHRSVSWYQQTPGQGLQFLFEYFSETQRNKGNFPGRFSGRQFSNSRSEMNVSTLELGDSALYLCASSLGGTGKYEQYFGPGTRLTVT.

V gene TRBV29-1 combines with J gene TRBJ1-2; a possible D gene is TRBD1 (6 bases). CDR3 length equals 13 residues. Trimming took 5 bases from V and 5 from J, leaving 15 bases between them. Looked up from germline, CDR1 is SQVTM and CDR2 is ANQGSEA. This chain's CDR3 is CSVTGTVTYGYTF. CDR3 nucleotide sequence: TGCAGCGTTACAGGGACGGTAACATATGGCTACACCTTC.

V gene TRBV5-1 combines with J gene TRBJ1-2; D is unclear. The V gene's germline CDR1 is SGHRS and CDR2 YFSETQ. CDR3 size: 18 residues. V gave up 0 bases and J gave up 4 bases, with 22 bases separating them. The CDR3, as DNA: TGCGCCAGCAGCTTGGTCGCGGGCGCACGGTCGGGCGTCTATGGCTACACCTTC. Amino acids: CASSLVAGARSGVYGYTF. Combining the CDR3 with reference TRBV5-1 and TRBJ1-2 gives the whole variable domain KAGVTQTPRYLIKTRGQQVTLSCSPISGHRSVSWYQQTPGQGLQFLFEYFSETQRNKGNFPGRFSGRQFSNSRSEMNVSTLELGDSALYLCASSLVAGARSGVYGYTFGSGTRLTVV.

This clone is a singleton in its sample. The chain employs TRBV9 and TRBJ2-1, with 8 bases matching TRBD2. The V segment lost 0 bases and the J segment 6 bases; nucleotides outside the gene matches: 11. This CDR3 spans 17 amino acids. Looked up from germline, CDR1 is SGDLS and CDR2 is YYNGEE. The CDR3 DNA follows: TGTGCCAGCAGCGTAGTTCGGGGGGGCTTTTCGTCCAATGAGCAGTTCTTC. The encoded protein is CASSVVRGGFSSNEQFF.

This clone was recorded once. This chain connects TRBV15 to TRBJ2-2; D gene ambiguous. This CDR3 contains 14 residues. Trimming left V 0 bases short and J 5 bases short, with 7 bases between. Per germline, CDR1 LNHNV and CDR2 YYDKDF (reference sequence). CDR3 loop: CATSRDLGTGELFF. The CDR3 nucleotides are TGTGCCACCAGCAGAGATCTCGGTACCGGGGAGCTGTTTTTT. The variable domain in full, with the rest retrieved from reference TRBV15 and TRBJ2-2, is DAMVIQNPRYQVTQFGKPVTLSCSQTLNHNVMYWYQQKSSQAPKLLFHYYDKDFNNEADTPDNFQSRRPNTSFCFLDIRSPGLGDTAMYLCATSRDLGTGELFFGEGSRLTVL.

This sequence joins TRBV27 and TRBJ1-1, with a weak D call TRBD1 (5 bases). V lost 8 bases, J lost 0 bases, and 10 bases lay in between. There are 13 residues in the CDR3. Germline CDR1 MNHEY, CDR2 SMNVEV (reference sequence). CDR3 DNA sequence: TGTGCCAGCCAATTGGACATGAACACTGAAGCTTTCTTT. It is translated as CASQLDMNTEAFF.